This TCR beta chain stems from a study of control samples from healthy donors and cancer patients. Profiling relied on immunoSEQ multiplex PCR, and the TCRdb table lists in-frame clones only, not all of them. The profile shows about 100,000 clones, approximately 86% of them singletons. CDR1 and CDR2 (germline): SEHNR, FQNEAQ (reference sequence). The CDR3 runs 16 residues. J gave up 7 bases and V 5 bases, and 10 bases lay outside the gene matches. There are a few counts of this clone. The chain joins TRBV7-9 to TRBJ1-6, with TRBD1 identical over 8 bases. The specimen was blood. This clonotype was sampled from a man aged 25-45 years in good health. DNA for the CDR3: TGTGCCAGCAGCCCTCTCTGGGACAGGCAAAATTCACCCCTCCACTTT. This gives the protein CASSPLWDRQNSPLHF.